The 15 T cell receptor beta chains below were found in one sample sequenced in a study of CD8 T cells in ankylosing spondylitis. MiXCR, run by TCRdb on the 5' RACE reads, gives a single entry per CDR3 protein. Among around 340,000 distinct CDR3 sequences listed, more than 20% were seen once. The sample comprised blood, either unsorted or a sorted T cell fraction (not recorded which). These receptor sequences come from a male donor with ankylosing spondylitis or in good health (not recorded which).

The chain is built from TRBV20-1 and TRBJ2-1; D might be TRBD1 or TRBD2, each matching 5 bases. CDR3 size: 16 residues. The germline gives CDR1 DFQATT, CDR2 SNEGSKA (reference sequence). Trimming shortened V by 6 bases and J by 2 bases, and 20 bases separated the two germline ends. Here the CDR3 DNA reads TGCAGTGCCGGAATGGAATCCGGGACCCCCTACAATGAGCAGTTCTTC. The encoded protein is CSAGMESGTPYNEQFF.

The chain is built from TRBV2 and TRBJ2-7; maybe TRBD1 (6 bases). V was clipped by 6 bases and J by 2 bases, with 11 bases between them. The CDR3 is made up of 13 amino acids. Germline V gives CDR1 SNHLY, CDR2 FYNNEI. The CDR3 sequence is CASRGQTPYEQYF. CDR3 in DNA: TGTGCCAGCAGAGGACAGACACCCTACGAGCAGTACTTC.

The chain employs TRBV10-3 and TRBJ2-5, with 10 bases identical to TRBD1. The junction had 4 bases not matched to a gene; V was cut back by 6 bases and J by 3 bases. This CDR3 spans 14 amino acids. Germline loops: CDR1 ENHRY, CDR2 SYGVKD. The CDR3 bases are TGTGCCATCAGAGGACAGGGGGTGGAAGAGACCCAGTACTTC. Translated: CAIRGQGVEETQYF.

This clonotype has more than one count but fewer than ten. The rearrangement links TRBV20-1 to TRBJ1-1; D is unclear. The CDR3 has 12 amino acids. CDR1 is DFQATT, CDR2 SNEGSKA, per germline (reference sequence). Trimming cost V 5 bases and J 4 bases, with 11 bases left between them. The chain's CDR3 is CSAPSGGTEAFF. The CDR3 nucleotides are TGCAGTGCTCCCTCGGGAGGCACTGAAGCTTTCTTT.

This clonotype was seen repeatedly, ten times or more. The CDR3 spells CASSDRQGDTGELFF. The CDR3 DNA is TGTGCCAGCAGTGACCGGCAGGGCGACACCGGGGAGCTGTTTTTT. The J gene is TRBJ2-2, the V gene TRBV6-4, with TRBD1 as a possible D gene (5 bases). Germline V gene sequence: CDR1 MRHNA, CDR2 SNTAGT. The length of the CDR3 is 15 residues. Trimming removed 2 bases from V and 3 bases from J, with 10 bases in between.

This clonotype turned up a few times. V gene TRBV9 combines with J gene TRBJ2-4, with 11 nucleotides matching TRBD2. The CDR3 totals 15 residues. The V gene end was trimmed by 4 bases and the J gene end by 1 base; junction bases not matched to a gene: 1. Looked up from germline, CDR1 is SGDLS and CDR2 is YYNGEE. Here the CDR3 reads CASSPSGGAKNIQYF. The CDR3 nucleotides read TGTGCCAGCAGCCCTAGCGGGGGGGCCAAAAACATTCAGTACTTC.

The rearrangement joins TRBV29-1 to TRBJ2-1; the D gene is possibly TRBD2 (6 bases). The CDR3 contains 17 residues. Trimming shortened V by 4 bases and J by 1 base, and 20 bases separated the two germline ends. Germline V gives CDR1 SQVTM, CDR2 ANQGSEA. The CDR3 DNA reads TGCAGCGTTGGTGGGTGGCGGCACGGAGGGTCCTACAATGAGCAGTTCTTC. Amino acid sequence: CSVGGWRHGGSYNEQFF.

In regard to this clonotype: Given a much more abundant clone one base away, this may be a read error. V usage is TRBV12-3 or TRBV12-4 and J usage is TRBJ2-2; a possible D gene is TRBD2 (5 bases). This CDR3 contains 14 residues. This CDR3 is CASSLGVNTGKLFF. The CDR3 DNA sequence: TGTGCCAGCAGTTTAGGGGTGAACACCGGGAAGCTGTTTTTT.

This clonotype was seen at least ten times. The J gene is TRBJ2-7, the V gene TRBV12-3 or TRBV12-4, with D possibly TRBD2 on 6 matching bases. V was pared by 3 bases and J by 6 bases, with 9 bases between. The CDR3 runs to 12 residues. For the CDR3, the DNA is TGTGCCAGCAGTTTGGGGGGTCCCGAGCAGTACTTC. Protein product: CASSLGGPEQYF.

This clonotype was counted only a few times. The chain links TRBV25-1 to TRBJ2-1, with D unresolved. In germline, CDR1 is MGHDK, CDR2 SYGVNS. V lost 2 bases and J 9 bases, leaving 2 bases between the germline ends. This CDR3 is 10 amino acids long. CDR3 region: CASSEGEQFF. CDR3 DNA sequence: TGTGCCAGCAGTGAAGGTGAGCAGTTCTTC. The whole variable domain, remainder taken from reference TRBV25-1 and TRBJ2-1, is EADIYQTPRYLVIGTGKKITLECSQTMGHDKMYWYQQDPGMELHLIHYSYGVNSTEKGDLSSESTVSRIRTEHFPLTLESARPSHTSQYLCASSEGEQFFGPGTRLTVL.

This clonotype has a handful of counts. V usage is TRBV27 and J usage is TRBJ2-3; tentatively, D is TRBD2 (6 bases). V gave up 2 bases and J gave up 0 bases, with 18 bases separating them. Germline assignment: CDR1 MNHEY and CDR2 SMNVEV (reference sequence). This CDR3 has 18 residues. The CDR3 reads CASSLGVWRASSTDTQYF. CDR3 nucleotide sequence: TGTGCCAGCAGTTTAGGCGTTTGGAGGGCATCTAGCACAGATACGCAGTATTTT.

This clonotype was counted only a few times. One end of the junction does not line up with germline, which may come from a read error. The chain joins TRBV4-1 to TRBJ2-1, with TRBD2 identical over 7 bases. The V gene's germline CDR1 is MGHRA and CDR2 YSYEKL. The CDR3 extends over 14 amino acids. The CDR3 region has the DNA TGCGCCAGTAGCCCGGGGGGAGGGACCGATGAGCAGTTCTTC. Protein sequence: CASSPGGGTDEQFF.

CDR3 in DNA: TGTGCCAGCAGACTAAGGGGACCAGAGCAGTACTTC. Its translation is CASRLRGPEQYF. The J gene is TRBJ2-7, the V gene TRBV11-2, with D perhaps being TRBD1 or TRBD2 (5 bases each). Per germline, CDR1 SGHAT and CDR2 FQNNGV. V was clipped by 6 bases and J by 7 bases, with 13 bases between them. This CDR3 is 12 amino acids long. The whole variable domain, filled in from reference TRBV11-2 and TRBJ2-7, reads EAGVAQSPRYKIIEKRQSVAFWCNPISGHATLYWYQQILGQGPKLLIQFQNNGVVDDSQLPKDRFSAERLKGVDSTLKIQPAKLEDSAVYLCASRLRGPEQYFGPGTRLTVT.

The rearrangement joins TRBV20-1 to TRBJ2-3; 8 nucleotides agree with TRBD2. Germline V gives CDR1 DFQATT, CDR2 SNEGSKA (reference sequence). The CDR3 is 15 amino acids. With 2 bases clipped from V and 4 bases from J, the junction kept 8 bases outside the gene matches. The CDR3 loop is CSARMLAGIADTQYF. CDR3 DNA: TGCAGTGCTAGAATGCTAGCGGGTATAGCAGATACGCAGTATTTT.

This clonotype was observed once. This chain joins TRBV27 and TRBJ2-7, with no clear D. Germline CDR1 reads MNHEY; CDR2 reads SMNVEV (reference sequence). The CDR3 has 12 residues. V gave up 9 bases and J gave up 0 bases, with 9 bases separating them. DNA of the CDR3: TGTGCCAGTTGGTCCAGCTCCTACGAGCAGTACTTC. Encoded protein: CASWSSSYEQYF.